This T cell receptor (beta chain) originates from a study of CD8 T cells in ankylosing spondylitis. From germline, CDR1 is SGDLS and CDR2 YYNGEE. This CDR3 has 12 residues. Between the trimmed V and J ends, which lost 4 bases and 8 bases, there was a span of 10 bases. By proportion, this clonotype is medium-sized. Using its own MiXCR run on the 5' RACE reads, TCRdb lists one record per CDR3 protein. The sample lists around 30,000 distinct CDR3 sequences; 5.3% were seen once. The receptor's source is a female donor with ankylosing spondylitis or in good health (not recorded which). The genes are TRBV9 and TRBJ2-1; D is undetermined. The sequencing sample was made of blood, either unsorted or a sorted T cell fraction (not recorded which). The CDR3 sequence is CASSQVGYEQFF. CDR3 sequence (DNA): TGTGCCAGCAGCCAGGTCGGGTATGAGCAGTTCTTC.